The 24 T cell receptor beta chains reported below all come from one sample, sequenced in a study of T cell changes during pregnancy in multiple sclerosis. Data came from immunoSEQ multiplex PCR; TCRdb stores just in-frame clones and leaves some out. The sample has tens of thousands of clones; approximately 92% are singletons. The sequencing used peripheral blood, collected in the third trimester of pregnancy. These receptors came from a female donor in good health, enrolled as a control in a pregnancy study.

The gene calls are TRBV28 and TRBJ2-6; 7 positions match TRBD2. CDR3 length: 15 amino acids. V was clipped by 4 bases and J by 2 bases; unmatched bases: 2. Per germline, CDR1 MDHEN and CDR2 SYDVKM. In DNA, the CDR3 is TGTGCCAGCAGTTCTGGACTAGCTGGGGCCAACGTCCTGACTTTC. Protein product: CASSSGLAGANVLTF.

The chain has TRBV2 and TRBJ1-1; 8 nucleotides align to TRBD1. J gave up 13 bases and V 6 bases, and 10 bases lay outside the gene matches. This CDR3 comprises 12 residues. Germline-derived CDR1 and CDR2 are SNHLY and FYNNEI. The CDR3 nucleotides are TGTGCCAGCAGAGGTGCTCAGGGGGCCGGTTTCTTT. Translation gives CASRGAQGAGFF.

This clone occurred a few times. The genes are TRBV30 and TRBJ1-4; 7 bases match TRBD1. The CDR3 sequence is 12 residues long. Germline V gene data show CDR1 as GTSNPN and CDR2 as SVGIG (reference sequence). Trimming removed 7 bases from V and 5 bases from J; junction bases left unmatched: 4. CDR3 DNA sequence: TGTGCCTCTTCGACAGGGAATGAAAAACTGTTTTTT. This gives the protein CASSTGNEKLFF.

J is TRBJ2-3 and V is TRBV9; 7 nucleotides agree with TRBD1. This CDR3 is built from 16 residues. Germline CDR1 and CDR2: SGDLS and YYNGEE. Trimming took 4 bases from V and 2 from J; bases not matched to a gene: 10. The CDR3 sequence: CASSFSGTDPTDTQYF. DNA of the CDR3: TGTGCCAGCAGCTTTTCCGGGACAGACCCCACAGATACGCAGTATTTT.

V gene TRBV2 combines with J gene TRBJ1-1; the D is unclear. The V gene lost 4 bases and the J gene lost 7 bases, with 10 bases spanning the gap. The CDR3 contains 12 residues. Germline assignment: CDR1 SNHLY and CDR2 FYNNEI. Here the CDR3 reads CASSVRRVEAFF. CDR3 DNA sequence: TGTGCCAGCAGTGTGAGGCGGGTTGAAGCTTTCTTT. Supplemented by reference TRBV2 and TRBJ1-1, the full variable domain reads EPEVTQTPSHQVTQMGQEVILRCVPISNHLYFYWYRQILGQKVEFLVSFYNNEISEKSEIFDDQFSVERPDGSNFTLKIRSTKLEDSAMYFCASSVRRVEAFFGQGTRLTVV.

The genes are TRBV4-1 and TRBJ1-2, with TRBD1 as a possible D gene (5 bases). The germline gives CDR1 MGHRA, CDR2 YSYEKL. Trimming removed 2 bases at V and 7 bases at J, with 20 bases between. The CDR3 consists of 16 residues. The CDR3 loop is CASSQFSRVLLSGYTF. CDR3 bases: TGCGCCAGCAGCCAATTTTCCAGGGTGCTTCTTTCTGGCTACACCTTC.

The chain employs TRBV6-1 and TRBJ2-5; 13 positions match TRBD2. CDR3 length: 14 residues. With V trimmed by 4 bases and J by 4 bases, 0 bases remained unmatched. Germline V gene data show CDR1 as MNHNS and CDR2 as SASEGT. DNA for the CDR3: TGTGCCAGCAGTGGGACTAGCGGGAGAGAGACCCAGTACTTC. The encoded protein is CASSGTSGRETQYF.

The chain employs TRBV7-9 and TRBJ1-5; D may be TRBD1 (5 bases). V shed 4 bases and J shed 0 bases, with 10 bases lying between them. This CDR3 comprises 15 residues. Germline-derived CDR1 and CDR2 are SEHNR and FQNEAQ (reference sequence). CDR3 sequence reads: CASSSTVDSNQPQHF. The CDR3 DNA reads TGTGCCAGCAGCTCGACAGTGGATAGCAATCAGCCCCAGCATTTT.

The chain has TRBV5-6 and TRBJ2-5, with 7 positions matching TRBD1. CDR3 length: 14 amino acids. The V gene's germline CDR1 is SGHDT and CDR2 YYEEEE. The trim removed 2 bases at V and 4 bases at J, leaving 5 bases unmatched. DNA of the CDR3: TGTGCCAGCAGCTTTCAGGGGGTCCCAGAGACCCAGTACTTC. Protein: CASSFQGVPETQYF. The full variable domain, in which reference TRBV5-6 and TRBJ2-5 provide the parts outside the CDR3, is DAGVTQSPTHLIKTRGQQVTLRCSPKSGHDTVSWYQQALGQGPQFIFQYYEEEERQRGNFPDRFSGHQFPNYSSELNVNALLLGDSALYLCASSFQGVPETQYFGPGTRLLVL.

This chain connects TRBV30 to TRBJ1-4, with no clear D. This CDR3 is built from 14 residues. V was shortened by 4 bases and J by 4 bases, with 13 bases between the two germline ends. Per germline, CDR1 GTSNPN and CDR2 SVGIG (reference sequence). The DNA of the CDR3 is TGTGCCTGGAACCGTGGAGTGGGTAATGAAAAACTGTTTTTT. This encodes CAWNRGVGNEKLFF.

The chain has TRBV27 and TRBJ2-5; TRBD2 is a possible D gene (5 bases). The CDR3 contains 13 residues. Trimming removed 3 bases at V and 5 bases at J, with 10 bases between. Germline CDR1 is MNHEY and CDR2 is SMNVEV (reference sequence). Here the CDR3 DNA reads TGTGCCAGCAGTTTTCGGGAAGGGGAGACCCAGTACTTC. Its translation is CASSFREGETQYF.

The chain employs TRBV5-1 and TRBJ2-3, with D perhaps matching TRBD1 (6 bases). The germline gives CDR1 SGHRS, CDR2 YFSETQ. This CDR3 comprises 15 residues. With 1 base removed from V and 1 base from J, the gap between germline ends came to 10 bases. The CDR3 coding sequence is TGCGCCAGCAGCTTGTTCCAGGGGCGCACAGATACGCAGTATTTT. Protein product: CASSLFQGRTDTQYF.

This clone was counted a few times. This chain joins TRBV5-1 and TRBJ1-4; 8 bases map to TRBD1. V dropped 1 base and J dropped 7; count of bases not matched to a gene: 12. Germline CDR1 is SGHRS and CDR2 is YFSETQ. The CDR3 runs 17 residues. CDR3 bases: TGCGCCAGCAGCTTGCGTGGACAGGGACAATATGGTGAAAAACTGTTTTTT. This sequence encodes CASSLRGQGQYGEKLFF.

The CDR3 nucleotides are TGTGCCAGCAGCCCTGGACAACTCCAAGAGACCCAGTACTTC. Translation gives CASSPGQLQETQYF. The genes are TRBV7-6 and TRBJ2-5, with D possibly TRBD1 on 5 matching bases. CDR1 and CDR2 (germline): SGHVS, FNYEAQ. With 5 bases removed from V and 1 base from J, the gap between germline ends came to 11 bases. This CDR3 has 14 amino acids.

The CDR3 is CASSLFRYGGPDTQYF. CDR3 bases: TGTGCCAGCAGTTTATTCCGGTACGGGGGGCCAGATACGCAGTATTTT. V is TRBV28 and J is TRBJ2-3, with D maybe TRBD2 (7 bases). CDR3 length: 16 amino acids. Trimming pared 1 base from V and 4 bases from J, leaving 15 bases between. Germline V CDR1 and CDR2: MDHEN, SYDVKM.

Written as DNA, the CDR3 is TGTGCCAGCAGTTTAGTGTACGCGGGAGGGCCGGGTTGGGCAGATACGCAGTATTTT. This gives the protein CASSLVYAGGPGWADTQYF. V usage is TRBV28 and J usage is TRBJ2-3; 9 nucleotides match TRBD2. From germline, CDR1 is MDHEN and CDR2 SYDVKM. The CDR3 is made up of 19 amino acids. Germline trimming cut 2 bases from V and 4 bases from J; bases unmatched to any gene: 16.

This chain connects TRBV7-2 to TRBJ1-1; 10 nucleotides line up with TRBD1. Germline CDR1 and CDR2: SGHTA and FQGNSA. The CDR3 runs 15 residues. V lost 4 bases and J lost 1; bases outside the gene matches: 3. The CDR3 sequence is CASSSGQGSNTEAFF. CDR3 coding DNA: TGTGCCAGCAGCTCGGGACAGGGGTCGAACACTGAAGCTTTCTTT. Supplemented by reference TRBV7-2 and TRBJ1-1, the full variable domain reads GAGVSQSPSNKVTEKGKDVELRCDPISGHTALYWYRQSLGQGLEFLIYFQGNSAPDKSGLPSDRFSAERTGGSVSTLTIQRTQQEDSAVYLCASSSGQGSNTEAFFGQGTRLTVV.

This chain joins TRBV5-4 and TRBJ2-7, with no clear D. With 5 bases removed from V and 6 bases from J, the gap between germline ends came to 18 bases. Germline assignment: CDR1 SGHNT and CDR2 YYREEE (reference sequence). This CDR3 comprises 14 residues. CDR3 loop: CASRPAAIPGEQYF. The CDR3 DNA reads TGTGCCAGCAGACCCGCCGCGATTCCGGGCGAGCAGTACTTC.

The chain employs TRBV5-1 and TRBJ2-4; possibly TRBD1 for D (5 bases). The germline CDR1 and CDR2 sequences are SGHRS and YFSETQ. Trimming removed 0 bases at V and 6 bases at J, with 13 bases between. The CDR3 extends over 15 amino acids. CDR3 loop: CASSLEGQGSNIQYF. The CDR3 region has the DNA TGCGCCAGCAGCTTGGAGGGGCAGGGATCAAACATTCAGTACTTC. The full variable domain, in which reference TRBV5-1 and TRBJ2-4 provide the parts outside the CDR3, is KAGVTQTPRYLIKTRGQQVTLSCSPISGHRSVSWYQQTPGQGLQFLFEYFSETQRNKGNFPGRFSGRQFSNSRSEMNVSTLELGDSALYLCASSLEGQGSNIQYFGAGTRLSVL.

The chain recombines TRBV5-1 with TRBJ2-5; a possible D gene is TRBD2 (5 bases). In germline, CDR1 is SGHRS, CDR2 YFSETQ. This CDR3 has 15 amino acids. Trimming pared 3 bases from V and 5 bases from J, leaving 17 bases between. In nucleotides, the CDR3 is TGCGCCAGCAGCTCAGACGGGATTCAGTACGAGACCCAGTACTTC. It codes for CASSSDGIQYETQYF.

The V call is TRBV28, the J call TRBJ1-5, with D hard to call. Germline assignment: CDR1 MDHEN and CDR2 SYDVKM. The ends were cut back, 2 bases at V and 7 bases at J, with 12 bases in the middle. This CDR3 region has 14 residues. The CDR3 DNA follows: TGTGCCAGCAGTTTAATGCAGGTTGGGCAGCCCCAGCATTTT. Its translation: CASSLMQVGQPQHF.

This chain links TRBV9 with TRBJ2-7; 12 positions agree with TRBD1. CDR3 length equals 15 residues. CDR1 and CDR2 (germline): SGDLS, YYNGEE. The junction had 3 bases not matched to a gene; V was cut back by 3 bases and J by 2 bases. The CDR3 region has the DNA TGTGCCAGCAGCGCCGGGACAGGGGGCCCCTACGAGCAGTACTTC. Protein product: CASSAGTGGPYEQYF.

The chain is built from TRBV5-1 and TRBJ1-3; D possibly corresponds to TRBD1 (6 bases). This CDR3 is 15 amino acids long. V was shortened by 4 bases and J by 3 bases, with 14 bases between the two germline ends. CDR1 is SGHRS and CDR2 is YFSETQ in the germline V gene. CDR3 in DNA: TGCGCCAGCAGCCCCGGGGGGGGCGGTGGAAACACCATATATTTT. Amino acid sequence: CASSPGGGGGNTIYF.

The V and J genes are TRBV6-5 and TRBJ1-1; D unresolved. The ends were cut back, 1 base at V and 5 bases at J, with 8 bases in the middle. Germline CDR1 MNHEY, CDR2 SVGAGI. The CDR3 covers 13 residues. The CDR3 is CASSYLTETEAFF. DNA for the CDR3: TGTGCCAGCAGTTACTTAACGGAGACTGAAGCTTTCTTT.